Following are 4 T cell receptor beta chains from one sample sequenced in a study of blood T cell repertoires in COVID-19. Assay used: immunoSEQ multiplex PCR; TCRdb lists only in-frame clones, some missing. The data show 200,000 to 300,000 clones, with 89% seen just once and less than 4.5% held by the top ten. Sequenced sample: PBMCs or T cells enriched from blood (not recorded which). These receptors all stem from a woman in her 30s with acute COVID-19.

There are many counts of this clone. This sequence joins TRBV19 and TRBJ1-2; no firm D call. This CDR3 region has 14 residues. Deletions cut 7 bases from V and 0 bases from J, with 12 bases between. The V gene's germline CDR1 is LNHDA and CDR2 SQIVND (reference sequence). The CDR3 DNA reads as TGTGCCAGTACCTTCGGAGATTCTAACTATGGCTACACCTTC. The encoded protein is CASTFGDSNYGYTF. The full variable domain, with the rest looked up from reference TRBV19 and TRBJ1-2, is DGGITQSPKYLFRKEGQNVTLSCEQNLNHDAMYWYRQDPGQGLRLIYYSQIVNDFQKGDIAEGYSVSREKKESFPLTVTSAQKNPTAFYLCASTFGDSNYGYTFGSGTRLTVV.

This chain uses TRBV11-1 with TRBJ2-5; D is perhaps TRBD1 (5 bases). The CDR3 loop spans 13 amino acids. CDR1 and CDR2 (germline): SGHAT, FQDESV (reference sequence). Trimming cost V 5 bases and J 2 bases, with 9 bases left between them. The CDR3 region is CASSLRGQETQYF. The CDR3 region has the DNA TGTGCCAGCAGCCTTAGGGGACAAGAGACCCAGTACTTC.

This chain connects TRBV28 to TRBJ1-3; D remains ambiguous. The V gene lost 2 bases and the J gene lost 1 base, with 6 bases spanning the gap. Germline V gene lookup returns CDR1 MDHEN and CDR2 SYDVKM. The CDR3 contains 14 residues. The CDR3 bases are TGTGCCAGCAGTTTAGGAGGGTCTGGAAACACCATATATTTT. Its protein product is CASSLGGSGNTIYF.

This clone occurred once. This rearrangement joins TRBV5-1 to TRBJ2-7; the D gene is possibly TRBD1 (6 bases). Trimming stripped 1 base from V and 1 base from J, with 12 bases between. Germline V gene lookup returns CDR1 SGHRS and CDR2 YFSETQ. The CDR3 runs to 15 residues. CDR3 sequence reads: CASSLSAGASYEQYF. The CDR3 coding sequence is TGCGCCAGCAGCTTGTCGGCAGGGGCATCCTACGAGCAGTACTTC. The full variable domain, completed using reference TRBV5-1 and TRBJ2-7, is KAGVTQTPRYLIKTRGQQVTLSCSPISGHRSVSWYQQTPGQGLQFLFEYFSETQRNKGNFPGRFSGRQFSNSRSEMNVSTLELGDSALYLCASSLSAGASYEQYFGPGTRLTVT.